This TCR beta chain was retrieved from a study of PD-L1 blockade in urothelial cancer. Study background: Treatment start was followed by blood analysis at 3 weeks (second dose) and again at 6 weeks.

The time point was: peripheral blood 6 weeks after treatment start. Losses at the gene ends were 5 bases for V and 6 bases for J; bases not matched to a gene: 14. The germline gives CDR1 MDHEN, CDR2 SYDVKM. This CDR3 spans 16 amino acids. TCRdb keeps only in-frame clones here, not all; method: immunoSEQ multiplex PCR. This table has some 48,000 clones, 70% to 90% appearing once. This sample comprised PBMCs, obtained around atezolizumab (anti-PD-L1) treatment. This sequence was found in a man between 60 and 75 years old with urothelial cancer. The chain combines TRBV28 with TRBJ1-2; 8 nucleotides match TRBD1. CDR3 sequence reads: CASSPLTGEGHNGYTF. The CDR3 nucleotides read TGTGCCAGCAGTCCGTTGACAGGGGAAGGCCACAATGGCTACACCTTC.